This TCR beta chain appears in the sequencing data of a study of CD8+ T cells in alopecia areata. Points from the study as a whole: Normal scalp showed lower clonality than lesional scalp, especially alopecia totalis/universalis.

Lesional scalp tissue (obtained by punch biopsy) and peripheral blood were collected from alopecia areata patients. Investigators sorted PBMCs to obtain both CD4+ and CD8+ T cells. CDR1 and CDR2 from the germline V gene are SGHTA and FQGNSA. The CDR3 length is 14 residues. The V end was cut by 4 bases, the J end by 1 base, with 10 bases between. Points on this clone: The antigen is unknown.

RNA was isolated and reverse transcribed to cDNA, the sequencing template. Only in-frame clones appear in the TCRdb table, and some are missing; sequencing was by immunoSEQ multiplex PCR. The sample carries 25,000 or so clones, about 50% recorded once. The chain couples TRBV7-2 to TRBJ1-1; perhaps TRBD1 as D (5 bases). This clonotype was sampled from a human donor with alopecia areata. Sequencing was carried out using NKG2D-high CD8+ T cells sorted from blood. CDR3: CASSSPGWNTEAFF. The CDR3 coding sequence is TGTGCCAGCAGCTCCCCAGGGTGGAACACTGAAGCTTTCTTT.